A single sample gave rise to the 12 T cell receptor beta chains below, sequenced in a study of T cells after yellow fever vaccination. TCRdb reanalysed the 5' RACE reads using MiXCR and keeps one entry per CDR3 protein. The sample records 300,000 to 400,000 distinct CDR3 sequences, about 7.8% being singletons. Source: PBMCs, taken 35 to 50 days after the first yellow fever vaccination. These receptors were obtained from a man aged 18-30 years who received the YFV17D yellow fever vaccine.

This rearrangement joins TRBV5-6 to TRBJ2-1, with D unresolved. V was pared by 1 base and J by 2 bases, with 10 bases between. Germline V gene data show CDR1 as SGHDT and CDR2 as YYEEEE. The CDR3 is made up of 15 amino acids. CDR3 sequence: CASSLWVVTYNEQFF. The DNA for the CDR3 is TGTGCCAGCAGCTTGTGGGTTGTGACCTACAATGAGCAGTTCTTC.

Ten or more counts support this clonotype. The CDR3 is CASSLYQVVGEAFF. CDR3 nucleotides: TGTGCCAGCAGTTTATACCAAGTTGTGGGAGAAGCTTTCTTT. V usage is TRBV28 and J usage is TRBJ1-1; D is unresolved. Germline loops: CDR1 MDHEN, CDR2 SYDVKM. This CDR3 contains 14 residues. V was trimmed by 1 base and J by 8 bases, leaving 14 bases between them.

This clonotype was observed a handful of times. The V and J genes are TRBV20-1 and TRBJ2-3; D is possibly TRBD1 (6 bases). The V end was cut by 7 bases, the J end by 0 bases, with 11 bases between. The CDR3 extends over 13 amino acids. CDR1 DFQATT and CDR2 SNEGSKA come from the germline V gene (reference sequence). CDR3 bases: TGCAGTGGGGGGCCCTCTAGCACAGATACGCAGTATTTT. Translating it yields CSGGPSSTDTQYF.

The table lists this clonotype with many counts. The chain carries TRBV7-7 and TRBJ2-3; 9 nucleotides agree with TRBD2. From germline, CDR1 is SSHAT and CDR2 FNYEAQ (reference sequence). This CDR3 region has 15 residues. V shed 2 bases, J shed 3 bases, and the junction held 3 bases outside the gene matches. CDR3 residues: CASSLYSGGTDTQYF. The CDR3 DNA reads TGTGCCAGCAGCTTATATAGCGGGGGTACAGATACGCAGTATTTT.

The CDR3 spells CASSQNRGYEAFF. The CDR3 coding sequence is TGCGCCAGCAGCCAAAACAGGGGATATGAAGCTTTCTTT. The rearrangement joins TRBV4-3 to TRBJ1-1, with TRBD1 matching over 7 bases. This CDR3 is built from 13 residues. Per germline, CDR1 LGHNA and CDR2 YSLEER. V lost 2 bases, J lost 7 bases, and 4 bases stayed unmatched.

The chain has TRBV21-1 and TRBJ1-5. TRBV21-1 is tagged as a pseudogene. CDR3 length: 16 residues. The CDR3 DNA sequence: TGTGCCAGCAGCCCTAGAGGCTGCGATAGCAATCAGCCCCAGCATTTT. Its translation: CASSPRGCDSNQPQHF.

The V gene is TRBV20-1, the J gene TRBJ2-2; D is unclear. Germline values: CDR1 DFQATT, CDR2 SNEGSKA (reference sequence). The CDR3 has 12 residues. Trimming removed 0 bases at V and 3 bases at J, with 2 bases between. The CDR3 here is CSAREDTGELFF. The DNA of the CDR3 is TGCAGTGCTAGAGAGGACACCGGGGAGCTGTTTTTT.

This clonotype was detected a few times. The DNA of the CDR3 is TGTGCCAGCAGTCGATCGAACTCCTACGAGCAGTACGTC. Translation gives CASSRSNSYEQYV. The chain joins TRBV12-3 or TRBV12-4 to TRBJ2-7, with D unclear. V shed 5 bases and J shed 0 bases, with 8 bases lying between them. The CDR3 sequence is 13 residues long.

J is TRBJ2-7 and V is TRBV5-1; TRBD1 matches at 7 bases. The CDR3 extends over 12 amino acids. The trim removed 5 bases at V and 5 bases at J, leaving 4 bases unmatched. The germline gives CDR1 SGHRS, CDR2 YFSETQ. Here the CDR3 DNA reads TGCGCCAGCAGAGAACAGGGGAACGAGCAGTACGTC. Protein: CASREQGNEQYV.

The chain has TRBV3-1 and TRBJ2-7; 12 bases agree with TRBD1. Germline-derived CDR1 and CDR2 are LGHDT and YNNKEL (reference sequence). There are 17 residues in the CDR3. The V gene end was trimmed by 3 bases and the J gene end by 2 bases; junction bases not matched to a gene: 8. CDR3 nucleotide sequence: TGTGCCAGCAGCCAGCCGGGACAGGGGGCCGATACCTACGAGCAGTACGTC. Translated: CASSQPGQGADTYEQYV.

Concerning this clonotype itself: An end of the junction does not agree with germline; a read error may underlie this. The chain links TRBV9 to TRBJ1-2; 7 positions match TRBD1. The CDR3 totals 17 residues. Germline loops: CDR1 SGDLS, CDR2 YYNGEE. The CDR3 DNA reads as TGTGCCAGCAGATACCGGGACAGCCGTACCAATAACTATGTCTACACCTTC. It specifies CASRYRDSRTNNYVYTF.

This clonotype was counted between two and nine times. The genes are TRBV6-2 or TRBV6-3 and TRBJ2-5, with D possibly matching TRBD2 (5 bases). Trimming cost V 10 bases and J 4 bases, with 16 bases left between them. Looked up from germline, CDR1 is MNHEY and CDR2 is SVGEGT. The CDR3 is 13 amino acids. This chain's CDR3 is CATSRIAGETQYF. The CDR3 nucleotides read TGTGCCACCAGCAGGATCGCGGGAGAGACCCAGTACTTC.